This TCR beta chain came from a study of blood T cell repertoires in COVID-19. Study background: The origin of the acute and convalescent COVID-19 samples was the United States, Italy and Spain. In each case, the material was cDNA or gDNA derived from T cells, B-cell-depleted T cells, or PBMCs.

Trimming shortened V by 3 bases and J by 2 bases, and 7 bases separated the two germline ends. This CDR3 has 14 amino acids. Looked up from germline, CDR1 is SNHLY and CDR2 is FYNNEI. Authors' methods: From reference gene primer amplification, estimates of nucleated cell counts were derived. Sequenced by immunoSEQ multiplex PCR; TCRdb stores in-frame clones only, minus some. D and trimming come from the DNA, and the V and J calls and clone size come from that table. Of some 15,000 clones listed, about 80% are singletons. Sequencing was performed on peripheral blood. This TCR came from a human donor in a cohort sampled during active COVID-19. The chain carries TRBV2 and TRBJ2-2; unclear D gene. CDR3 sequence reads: CASSDNRNTGELFF. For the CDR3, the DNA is TGTGCCAGCAGTGATAACAGAAACACCGGGGAGCTGTTTTTT.